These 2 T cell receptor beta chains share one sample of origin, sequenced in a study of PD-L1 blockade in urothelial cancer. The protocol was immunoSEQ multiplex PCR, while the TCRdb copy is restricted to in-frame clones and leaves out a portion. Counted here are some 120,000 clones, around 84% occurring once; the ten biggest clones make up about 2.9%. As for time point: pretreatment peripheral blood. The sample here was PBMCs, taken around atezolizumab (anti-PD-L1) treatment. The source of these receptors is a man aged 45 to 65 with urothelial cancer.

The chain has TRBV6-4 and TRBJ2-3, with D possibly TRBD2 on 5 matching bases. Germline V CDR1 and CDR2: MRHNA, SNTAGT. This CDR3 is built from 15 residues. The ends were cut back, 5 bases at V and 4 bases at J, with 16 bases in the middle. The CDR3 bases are TGTGCCAGCAGTCTCGGAAGGACTGGCCCAGATACGCAGTATTTT. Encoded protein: CASSLGRTGPDTQYF.

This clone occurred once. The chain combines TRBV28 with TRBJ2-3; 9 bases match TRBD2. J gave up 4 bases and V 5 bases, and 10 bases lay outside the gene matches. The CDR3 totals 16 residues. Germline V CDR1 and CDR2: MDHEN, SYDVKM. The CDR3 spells CASSEDSGSDADTQYF. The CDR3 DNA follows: TGTGCCAGCAGTGAAGATAGCGGGAGCGATGCAGATACGCAGTATTTT.